The 23 T cell receptor beta chains listed next were all sequenced from one sample in a study of CD4 and CD8 cells across lung adenocarcinoma regions. TCRdb re-called the PCR reads with MiXCR, one entry per CDR3 protein. This table holds about 25,000 distinct CDR3 sequences, about half found once. Source material: CD8+ T cells from the center of a lung tumor. The receptors originated from a male donor with lung adenocarcinoma. The CD4 and CD8 labels of this study may be unreliable.

This clonotype has at least ten counts. V is TRBV20-1 and J is TRBJ2-5; 9 bases align to TRBD1. The DNA end lines up better with TRBJ2-7; the J call may be wrong. The CDR3 contains 13 residues. Germline CDR1 and CDR2: DFQATT and SNEGSKA (reference sequence). In DNA, the CDR3 is TGCAGTGCTAGAGTGGACAGGGGCAACGAGCAGTACTTC. This codes for CSARVDRGNEQYF.

Note on this clonotype: Germline and junction disagree at one end, which may indicate a read error. The chain uses TRBV6-1 and TRBJ2-3; either TRBD1 or TRBD2 may supply D (6 bases each). The CDR3 consists of 17 residues. In germline, CDR1 is MNHNS, CDR2 SASEGT. The CDR3 spells CASRGGRGYRATDTQYF. The CDR3 DNA sequence: TGTGCCAGCAGGGGGGGCCGGGGCTACAGAGCCACAGATACTCAGTATTTC.

This clonotype is labeled as medium-sized. J is TRBJ2-5 and V is TRBV10-3, with D perhaps matching TRBD1 (6 bases). Gene TRBJ2-7 matches the end of the DNA better, so the J call may be wrong. Germline assignment: CDR1 ENHRY and CDR2 SYGVKD. There are 15 residues in the CDR3. The CDR3 coding sequence is TGTGCCATCAGTGACATACAGGGTCTTCTCTACGAGCAGTACTTC. This gives the protein CAISDIQGLLYEQYF.

With regard to this clonotype: Relative to the germline gene, one junction end is altered; a read error may explain this. The rearrangement uses TRBV10-3 and TRBJ1-6; 8 bases match TRBD1. The CDR3 contains 15 residues. CDR1 is ENHRY and CDR2 is SYGVKD in the germline V gene. The CDR3 region has the DNA TGTGCCAGCAGTGAGACGACAGGGGATAATTCACCCCTCCACTTT. Translating it yields CASSETTGDNSPLHF.

There are many counts of this clonotype. The chain carries TRBV11-2 and TRBJ2-1; TRBD1 is a possible D gene (6 bases). Matching the DNA end better, TRBJ2-7 makes the J call doubtful. This CDR3 spans 11 amino acids. In germline, CDR1 is SGHAT, CDR2 FQNNGV. The CDR3 loop reads CASSNRVEQYF. In nucleotides, the CDR3 is TGTGCCAGCAGCAACAGGGTGGAGCAGTACTTC.

This clonotype has at least ten counts. The rearrangement uses TRBV7-6 and TRBJ2-3; 7 bases line up with TRBD2. J was trimmed by 7 bases and V by 2 bases; bases with no gene match: 6. This CDR3 is 14 amino acids long. The V gene's germline CDR1 is SGHVS and CDR2 FNYEAQ. The CDR3 reads CASSLTSAPNTQYF. CDR3 nucleotide sequence: TGTGCCAGCAGCTTAACTAGCGCTCCCAATACGCAGTATTTT.

This CDR3 reads CARSLDRTDYGYTF. In DNA form, the CDR3 reads TGTGCCAGAAGCTTGGACAGGACCGACTATGGCTACACCTTC. This chain connects TRBV5-3 to TRBJ1-2, with D perhaps matching TRBD1 (5 bases). TRBV5-3 is an ORF, with its function uncertain. The V end was cut by 0 bases, the J end by 3 bases, with 9 bases between. The CDR3 contains 14 residues.

In this sample, this clonotype turned up many times. The chain has TRBV7-8 and TRBJ2-5; TRBD1 matches 7 bases. Germline trimming cut 5 bases from V and 5 bases from J; bases unmatched to any gene: 17. Germline CDR1 SGHVS, CDR2 FQNEAQ. CDR3 length: 17 amino acids. In nucleotides, the CDR3 is TGTGCCAGCAGCCCTGACAGGGTCGCGTTGACGAGGGAGACCCAGTACTTC. This encodes CASSPDRVALTRETQYF.

In this sample, this clonotype turned up many times. The chain is built from TRBV6-4 and TRBJ1-3; 8 bases map to TRBD1. Germline V gene data show CDR1 as MRHNA and CDR2 as SNTAGT. Trimming at V came to 9 bases and at J to 5 bases, leaving 3 bases not matched to a gene. CDR3 length equals 12 residues. The CDR3 is CARGQGRNTIYF. In DNA form, the CDR3 reads TGTGCCAGAGGACAGGGTAGAAACACCATATATTTT.

This clonotype came up many times. This chain uses TRBV4-1 with TRBJ2-2; no definite D call. Germline V gene data show CDR1 as MGHRA and CDR2 as YSYEKL. Trimming cost V 1 base and J 0 bases, with 12 bases left between them. This CDR3 has 17 amino acids. The CDR3 coding sequence is TGCGCCAGCAGCCAAGTATTCTCACTCGCGAACACCGGGGAGCTGTTTTTT. As protein: CASSQVFSLANTGELFF.

This clonotype was recorded at least ten times. The CDR3 reads CASSPAAVNYGYTF. For the CDR3, the DNA is TGTGCCAGCAGTCCTGCCGCAGTTAACTATGGCTACACCTTC. V usage is TRBV6-1 and J usage is TRBJ1-2; no clear D. This CDR3 has 14 amino acids. Trimming cost V 5 bases and J 1 base, with 11 bases left between them. CDR1 and CDR2 from the germline V gene are MNHNS and SASEGT.

This clonotype was seen a few times. The chain links TRBV12-3 or TRBV12-4 to TRBJ2-1; 11 bases match TRBD1. J was trimmed by 2 bases and V by 4 bases; bases with no gene match: 1. The CDR3 has 15 residues. Written as DNA, the CDR3 is TGTGCCAGCAGTTGGACAGGGGGCGCCTACAATGAGCAGTTCTTC. This gives the protein CASSWTGGAYNEQFF.

The genes are TRBV6-1 and TRBJ2-3, with 9 bases aligning to TRBD2. In germline, CDR1 is MNHNS, CDR2 SASEGT. The CDR3 consists of 14 residues. J gave up 4 bases and V 4 bases, and 3 bases lay outside the gene matches. Here the CDR3 reads CASSVSGRSDTQYF. The CDR3 DNA reads as TGTGCCAGCAGTGTGAGCGGGAGGTCAGATACGCAGTATTTT.

V is TRBV27 and J is TRBJ1-6; 12 bases are a match to TRBD1. The CDR3 totals 15 residues. V gave up 5 bases and J gave up 9 bases; unmatched junction bases: 5. Per the germline V gene, CDR1 is MNHEY and CDR2 is SMNVEV (reference sequence). Here the CDR3 reads CASSGGTGGGSPLHF. For the CDR3, the DNA is TGTGCCAGCAGTGGAGGGACAGGGGGCGGTTCACCCCTCCACTTT.

CDR3 residues: CASSLPASGTNEQFF. Written as DNA, the CDR3 is TGTGCCAGCAGTTTACCGGCTAGCGGGACCAATGAGCAGTTCTTC. The chain employs TRBV27 and TRBJ2-1; 9 bases are a match to TRBD2. The CDR3 has 15 residues. The V segment lost 2 bases and the J segment 6 bases; nucleotides outside the gene matches: 5. Germline assignment: CDR1 MNHEY and CDR2 SMNVEV (reference sequence).

J is TRBJ2-1 and V is TRBV6-1, with 9 bases matching TRBD1. The CDR3 runs to 16 residues. Germline CDR1 is MNHNS and CDR2 is SASEGT. Germline trimming cut 4 bases from V and 7 bases from J; bases unmatched to any gene: 11. The CDR3 is CASSVPGDRDENEQFF. The DNA for the CDR3 is TGTGCCAGCAGTGTCCCGGGGGACAGGGATGAAAATGAGCAGTTCTTC.

Points on this clonotype: Germline is not matched at one junction end, which may reflect a read error. The chain is built from TRBV10-1 and TRBJ2-3; TRBD2 matches at 7 bases. The CDR3 contains 14 residues. Per germline, CDR1 WNHNN and CDR2 SYGVQD (reference sequence). CDR3 sequence (DNA): TGCGCGGGGCGCGGGGGACCAGACACAGAGACGCAGTATTTT. This sequence encodes CAGRGGPDTETQYF.

By frequency in the sample, this clonotype is medium-sized. The chain recombines TRBV6-1 with TRBJ2-4, with D unclear. The CDR3 totals 14 residues. CDR1 and CDR2 from the germline V gene are MNHNS and SASEGT. Trimming stripped 0 bases from V and 8 bases from J, with 11 bases between. CDR3 bases: TGTGCCAGCAGTGAAGCAGGGCCAAAACACATTCAGTACTTC. Its protein is CASSEAGPKHIQYF.

This clonotype was detected only once. Germline is not matched at one junction end, which may reflect a read error. V gene TRBV6-1 combines with J gene TRBJ2-4; a possible D gene is TRBD1 (6 bases). The CDR3 totals 16 residues. Germline V gene data show CDR1 as MNHNS and CDR2 as SASEGT. CDR3 protein: CASSEAGMGARDMQYF. Written as DNA, the CDR3 is TGTGCCAGCAGTGAAGCGGGGATGGGGGCCAGGGACATGCAGTACTTC.

Worth noting for this clonotype: One end of the junction does not line up with germline, which may come from a read error. This chain links TRBV7-2 with TRBJ2-3, with a tentative D call TRBD2 (5 bases). Germline loops: CDR1 SGHTA, CDR2 FQGNSA. This CDR3 comprises 15 residues. The CDR3 region is CASSLGSGSTNTQYF. The CDR3 nucleotides are TGTGCCAGCAGCTTGGGATCGGGATCCACAAATACGCAGTATTTT.

This clonotype was observed many times. V and J are TRBV9 and TRBJ2-3; D not certain. The CDR3 length is 16 residues. The V gene's germline CDR1 is SGDLS and CDR2 YYNGEE. Between the trimmed V and J ends, which lost 2 bases and 2 bases, there was a span of 15 bases. CDR3 nucleotide sequence: TGTGCCAGCAGCGTTGTCCCCGGACGGCCCACAGATACGCAGTATTTT. Protein: CASSVVPGRPTDTQYF.

Points on this clonotype: An end of the junction does not agree with germline; a read error may underlie this. V usage is TRBV6-1 and J usage is TRBJ2-3; possibly TRBD2 for D (7 bases). CDR3 length equals 16 residues. CDR1 is MNHNS and CDR2 is SASEGT in the germline V gene. The CDR3 DNA reads TGTGCCAGCGCGGGGGCCGGGGGCGGGGATGGGGATACGCAGTACTTT. Protein: CASAGAGGGDGDTQYF.

V usage is TRBV10-1 and J usage is TRBJ2-3, with 7 bases matching TRBD2. V shed 6 bases and J 2 bases; nucleotides not matched to a gene: 14. The CDR3 sequence is 17 residues long. The germline V gene encodes CDR1 WNHNN and CDR2 SYGVQD (reference sequence). CDR3 coding DNA: TGCGCCAGCAGCGCCGGGGGACCGGGACTAAACACAGATACGCAGTATTTT. Encoded protein: CASSAGGPGLNTDTQYF.